A selection of T cell receptor beta chains follows, all from one sample in a study of blood T cell repertoires in COVID-19. This table comes from immunoSEQ multiplex PCR, and its TCRdb copy is limited to in-frame clones, with some not included. The sample lists about 210,000 clones; about nine tenths were seen once. Sequencing was carried out using PBMCs or T cells enriched from blood (not recorded which). The receptors were sampled from a man aged 25-45 years in a cohort exposed to, infected with or recovered from COVID-19 (not recorded which). CDR3s include the opening cysteine and the closing phenylalanine or tryptophan. Fields, in order: J gene, D gene, clone size, V gene, CDR3 protein, CDR3 DNA. A D gene is named only where the DNA matches it firmly. Where a row states a size, it is once, few, many or the class of an expanded clone; other rows omit it.

TRBJ2-7 . . TRBV5-1 CASSWMDRSYEQYF TGCGCCAGCAGCTGGATGGACAGATCCTACGAGCAGTACTTC
TRBJ2-3 . . TRBV9 CASSVLSTDTQYF TGTGCCAGCAGCGTACTCAGCACAGATACGCAGTATTTT
TRBJ1-3 . few TRBV5-1 CASSPALAGNTIYF TGCGCCAGCAGCCCCGCGCTAGCCGGAAACACCATATATTTT
TRBJ2-1 TRBD2 . TRBV15 CATSRAKTGLAKNEQFF TGTGCCACCAGCAGAGCGAAAACGGGACTAGCGAAGAATGAGCAGTTCTTC
TRBJ2-3 TRBD2 . TRBV11-3 CASSSPGLADTQYF TGTGCCAGCAGCTCGCCGGGACTAGCGGATACGCAGTATTTT
TRBJ2-1 TRBD2 . TRBV27 CASSTRLAGAYNEQFF TGTGCCAGCAGTACCAGACTAGCGGGGGCCTACAATGAGCAGTTCTTC
TRBJ2-7 TRBD2 . TRBV27 CASSPGTSGSSYEQYF TGTGCCAGCAGTCCGGGGACTAGCGGGAGCTCCTACGAGCAGTACTTC
TRBJ1-5 . . TRBV24-1 CATRGIRGPQHF TGTGCCACCCGGGGGATTAGGGGGCCCCAGCATTTT
TRBJ2-3 . . TRBV6-1 CASSEKRSLNTDTQYF TGTGCCAGCAGTGAGAAGCGGAGCCTAAACACAGATACGCAGTATTTT
TRBJ1-6 . . TRBV2 CASRDNGQRSSPLHF TGTGCCAGCAGAGATAATGGACAGCGTAGTTCACCCCTCCACTTT
TRBJ1-5 . . TRBV4-3 CASSQDWNGNQPQHF TGCGCCAGCAGCCAAGATTGGAACGGGAATCAGCCCCAGCATTTT
TRBJ2-1 . . TRBV6-1 CASSDRRTNEQFF TGTGCCAGCAGTGACCGCCGGACAAACGAGCAGTTCTTC
TRBJ1-4 . . TRBV12-3/TRBV12-4 CASRSANEKLFF TGTGCCAGCAGATCTGCGAACGAAAAACTGTTTTTT
TRBJ2-1 . . TRBV7-3 CASSFDPMRGDEQFF TGTGCCAGCAGCTTCGATCCTATGCGGGGTGATGAGCAGTTCTTC
TRBJ2-7 TRBD2 . TRBV19 CASSPSGRVTYEQYF TGTGCCAGTAGTCCGAGCGGGAGGGTCACCTACGAGCAGTACTTC
TRBJ1-5 TRBD1 . TRBV19 CASSLGTGWQPQHF TGTGCCAGTAGTCTTGGGACAGGGTGGCAGCCCCAGCATTTT
TRBJ2-1 . once TRBV10-1 CASSRSGGNNEQFF TGCGCCAGCAGTAGAAGCGGAGGTAACAATGAGCAGTTCTTC
TRBJ1-5 TRBD1 . TRBV27 CASSFRTGRQPQHF TGTGCCAGCAGTTTCCGGACAGGGAGACAGCCCCAGCATTTT
TRBJ1-6 TRBD1 . TRBV18 CASSPYRGDSLNSPLHF TGTGCCAGCTCACCGTACAGGGGTGATTCCCTCAATTCACCCCTCCACTTT
TRBJ2-7 . . TRBV24-1 CATSTSTGVGSYEQYF TGTGCCACCAGCACTTCGACAGGAGTAGGCTCCTACGAGCAGTACTTC
TRBJ2-2 . . TRBV5-1 CASSYGQGLTGELFF TGCGCCAGCAGCTACGGCCAGGGCCTGACCGGGGAGCTGTTTTTT
TRBJ1-1 . few TRBV5-1 CASSLGGGGTEAFF TGCGCCAGCAGCTTGGGTGGGGGCGGCACTGAAGCTTTCTTT
TRBJ1-4 TRBD1 . TRBV7-2 CASSSDRVTNEKLFF TGTGCCAGCAGCTCGGACAGGGTTACTAATGAAAAACTGTTTTTT
TRBJ2-4 TRBD2 . TRBV5-1 CASSSGGGRGPKNIQYF TGCGCCAGCAGCTCGGGGGGCGGGAGGGGACCCAAAAACATTCAGTACTTC
TRBJ1-5 TRBD1 . TRBV18 CASSPGTVNQPQHF TGTGCCAGCTCACCAGGGACAGTAAATCAGCCCCAGCATTTT
TRBJ2-6 TRBD1 . TRBV14 CASSPDRTSGANVLTF TGTGCCAGCAGCCCGGACAGGACCTCTGGGGCCAACGTCCTGACTTTC
TRBJ2-4 TRBD1 . TRBV11-3 CASSLGQAGNIQYF TGTGCCAGCAGCCTAGGACAGGCTGGAAACATTCAGTACTTC
TRBJ2-6 TRBD2 once TRBV28 CASSLGGYSGGLGGANVLTF TGTGCCAGCAGCTTAGGGGGATATTCGGGAGGGCTCGGCGGGGCCAACGTCCTGACTTTC
TRBJ1-6 . . TRBV5-1 CASSVTLAQDNNSPLHF TGCGCCAGCAGTGTGACCCTCGCGCAGGACAATAATTCACCCCTCCACTTT
TRBJ2-1 TRBD2 . TRBV3-1/TRBV3-2 CASSQRGWGLADYNEQFF TGTGCCAGCAGCCAACGAGGTTGGGGACTAGCGGACTACAATGAGCAGTTCTTC
TRBJ2-7 . . TRBV7-8 CASSFGGWPYEQYF TGTGCCAGCAGCTTCGGCGGGTGGCCCTACGAGCAGTACTTC
TRBJ1-2 . . TRBV6-4 CASSDSGRPGGYTF TGTGCCAGCAGTGACTCTGGCCGCCCGGGAGGCTACACCTTC
TRBJ2-1 . . TRBV4-1 CASSQAEELVYSYNEQFF TGCGCCAGCAGCCAAGCGGAAGAACTAGTGTACTCCTACAATGAGCAGTTCTTC
TRBJ2-1 . . TRBV5-1 CASSLEGVPGNEQFF TGCGCCAGCAGCTTGGAGGGCGTCCCGGGGAATGAGCAGTTCTTC
TRBJ1-1 . . TRBV29-1 CSGTQGRRNTEAFF TGCAGCGGTACCCAGGGCAGGAGGAACACTGAAGCTTTCTTT
TRBJ2-7 . . TRBV4-1 CASSAQLEVTYEQYF TGCGCCAGCAGTGCCCAGCTGGAGGTAACCTACGAGCAGTACTTC
TRBJ2-7 TRBD1 . TRBV2 CASSPTPGTDREQYF TGTGCCAGCAGCCCAACACCAGGGACAGATCGTGAGCAGTACTTC
TRBJ1-1 TRBD1 . TRBV28 CASSIKQGVVVTEAFF TGTGCCAGCAGTATCAAACAGGGGGTGGTGGTGACTGAAGCTTTCTTT
TRBJ2-1 . . TRBV2 CASRALARTIYNEQFF TGTGCCAGCAGAGCTCTAGCACGAACGATCTACAATGAGCAGTTCTTC
TRBJ1-4 . . TRBV5-1 CASSYSGAATNEKLFF TGCGCCAGCAGTTACTCAGGGGCTGCAACTAATGAAAAACTGTTTTTT
TRBJ1-1 . . TRBV29-1 CSARTANTEAFF TGCAGCGCCCGGACAGCGAACACTGAAGCTTTCTTT
TRBJ2-1 TRBD2 . TRBV3-1/TRBV3-2 CASSTRVAGEQSYNEQFF TGTGCCAGCAGCACTAGGGTAGCGGGGGAGCAATCCTACAATGAGCAGTTCTTC
TRBJ2-7 TRBD2 . TRBV15 CATSRGTSGRYEQYF TGTGCCACCAGCAGAGGGACTAGCGGGAGGTACGAGCAGTACTTC
TRBJ2-2 TRBD1 . TRBV24-1 CATSDAGQGTGELFF TGTGCCACCAGTGATGCGGGACAGGGGACCGGGGAGCTGTTTTTT
TRBJ2-1 . . TRBV19 CASSISWSGRNSGQFF TGTGCCAGTAGTATTTCTTGGAGTGGTCGCAACTCGGGGCAGTTCTTC
TRBJ2-6 TRBD2 once TRBV2 CARERGASGANVLTF TGTGCCAGGGAGCGGGGGGCATCTGGGGCCAACGTCCTGACTTTC
TRBJ2-1 . . TRBV15 CATSRSKRGNEQFF TGTGCCACCAGCAGGTCAAAAAGGGGCAATGAGCAGTTCTTC
TRBJ1-6 . . TRBV7-2 CASSNSNSPLHF TGTGCCAGCAGCAACTCTAATTCACCCCTCCACTTT
TRBJ2-5 TRBD2 . TRBV7-7 CASSARLADQETQYF TGTGCTAGCAGCGCCCGACTAGCGGACCAAGAGACCCAGTACTTC
TRBJ1-2 . . TRBV18 CASSELTDPYGYTF TGTGCCAGCTCCGAATTGACAGACCCCTATGGCTACACCTTC
TRBJ2-5 . . TRBV5-1 CASSSGGGSEKTQYF TGCGCCAGCAGCTCTGGGGGGGGCTCGGAGAAGACCCAGTACTTC
TRBJ1-1 . once TRBV5-6 CASATTKGIDTEAFF TGTGCCAGCGCTACTACAAAGGGGATCGACACTGAAGCTTTCTTT